A single sample is the source of the 24 T cell receptor beta chains below, sequenced in a study of CDR3 diversity in severe acne. Each CDR3 protein gets one entry after TCRdb re-called the PCR reads with MiXCR. The sample consists of 79,000 or so distinct CDR3 sequences, approximately 49% of them appearing once. What was sequenced was blood. All receptors derive from a male donor with severe acne vulgaris.

This clonotype was recorded only once. Given a much more abundant clone one base away, this may be a read error. The chain recombines TRBV20-1 with TRBJ1-1; TRBD1 matches at 7 bases. The ends lost 0 bases at V and 1 base at J; junction bases unmatched: 5. The germline gives CDR1 DFQATT, CDR2 SNEGSKA (reference sequence). The CDR3 has 15 residues. For the CDR3, the DNA is TGCAGTGCTAGAGACTTGGACAGGAGGAACACTGAAGCTTTCTTT. This sequence encodes CSARDLDRRNTEAFF.

This clonotype was observed many times. The rearrangement uses TRBV20-1 and TRBJ2-3; D possibly corresponds to TRBD1 (6 bases). This CDR3 is built from 14 residues. CDR1 and CDR2 (germline): DFQATT, SNEGSKA (reference sequence). Trimming removed 7 bases from V and 1 base from J, with 15 bases in between. Written as DNA, the CDR3 is TGCAGTGTTTGGGGGCAGGCCCGCACAGATACGCAGTATTTT. Protein: CSVWGQARTDTQYF.

This clonotype came up a few times. The chain employs TRBV6-1 and TRBJ1-2; D remains unclear. This CDR3 has 13 amino acids. Germline CDR1 is MNHNS and CDR2 is SASEGT. Between the trimmed V and J ends, which lost 9 bases and 4 bases, there was a span of 15 bases. Here the CDR3 DNA reads TGTGCCAGTAAAGATTGGCAGGCCTATGGCTACACCTTC. This translates into CASKDWQAYGYTF.

The chain employs TRBV13 and TRBJ1-1; D uncertain. This CDR3 comprises 14 residues. With 2 bases removed from V and 1 base from J, the gap between germline ends came to 8 bases. The V gene's germline CDR1 is PRHDT and CDR2 FYEKMQ (reference sequence). CDR3 nucleotides: TGTGCCAGCAGCTTAAATGGCCCGAACACTGAAGCTTTCTTT. Residues: CASSLNGPNTEAFF.

This chain joins TRBV11-2 and TRBJ2-3; D may correspond to TRBD1 or TRBD2 (6 bases each). Per the germline V gene, CDR1 is SGHAT and CDR2 is FQNNGV. The CDR3 has 14 residues. The V end was cut by 5 bases, the J end by 6 bases, with 15 bases between. The CDR3 nucleotides read TGTGCCAGCAGCCGGACGGGGGCGTCGGATACGCAGTATTTT. Translation: CASSRTGASDTQYF.

This clonotype appeared once. The V gene is TRBV10-3, the J gene TRBJ2-7; D ambiguous. Germline CDR1 and CDR2: ENHRY and SYGVKD. V lost 2 bases to trimming and J lost 7 bases, with 12 bases between them. The CDR3 totals 13 residues. The CDR3 is CAISEGTVWEQYF. The CDR3 DNA sequence: TGTGCCATCAGTGAGGGTACGGTCTGGGAGCAGTACTTC.

The table lists this clonotype with many counts. This chain uses TRBV7-8 with TRBJ2-1, with 8 bases lining up with TRBD2. The V and J ends lost 2 bases and 6 bases, in that order; junction bases with no gene match: 15. The CDR3 runs 18 residues. Germline CDR1 and CDR2: SGHVS and FQNEAQ. CDR3: CASSLTGGLLADVNEQFF. The CDR3 nucleotides read TGTGCCAGCAGCTTAACCGGCGGGCTACTAGCGGACGTCAATGAGCAGTTCTTC.

This clonotype showed up just a few times. The V gene is TRBV28, the J gene TRBJ2-7, with D tentatively TRBD1 (5 bases). Germline V CDR1 and CDR2: MDHEN, SYDVKM. This CDR3 is built from 11 residues. V gave up 5 bases and J gave up 4 bases, with 6 bases separating them. This chain's CDR3 is CASSRGYEQYF. The CDR3 DNA reads as TGTGCCAGCAGTAGGGGATACGAGCAGTACTTC.

This clonotype was counted ten times or more. The genes are TRBV7-9 and TRBJ2-7; no definite D call. Germline V gene data show CDR1 as SEHNR and CDR2 as FQNEAQ (reference sequence). V was clipped by 4 bases and J by 5 bases, with 9 bases between them. The CDR3 loop spans 12 amino acids. CDR3 nucleotides: TGTGCCAGCAGCTCCCAGGTCAACGAGCAGTACTTC. Amino acid sequence: CASSSQVNEQYF.

This clonotype was counted many times. The V gene is TRBV9, the J gene TRBJ2-1, with D perhaps TRBD2 (5 bases). The germline CDR1 and CDR2 sequences are SGDLS and YYNGEE. V gave up 1 base and J gave up 7 bases, with 12 bases separating them. There are 14 residues in the CDR3. This CDR3 is CASSVWELRNEQFF. The CDR3 DNA reads TGTGCCAGCAGCGTATGGGAGTTGAGAAATGAGCAGTTCTTC. The full variable domain, its missing parts supplied by reference TRBV9 and TRBJ2-1, is DSGVTQTPKHLITATGQRVTLRCSPRSGDLSVYWYQQSLDQGLQFLIQYYNGEERAKGNILERFSAQQFPDLHSELNLSSLELGDSALYFCASSVWELRNEQFFGPGTRLTVL.

This clonotype was seen repeatedly, ten times or more. V and J are TRBV18 and TRBJ1-1, with no clear D. Trimming shortened V by 2 bases and J by 3 bases, and 10 bases separated the two germline ends. The CDR3 spans 14 residues. Germline CDR1 is KGHSH and CDR2 is LQKENI. CDR3 nucleotide sequence: TGTGCCAGCTCACCAAGGAGGGTGGACACTGAAGCTTTCTTT. It encodes CASSPRRVDTEAFF. The full variable domain, rest sourced from reference TRBV18 and TRBJ1-1, is NAGVMQNPRHLVRRRGQEARLRCSPMKGHSHVYWYRQLPEEGLKFMVYLQKENIIDESGMPKERFSAEFPKEGPSILRIQQVVRGDSAAYFCASSPRRVDTEAFFGQGTRLTVV.

This clonotype was picked up many times. J is TRBJ2-1 and V is TRBV7-8; 13 bases are a match to TRBD2. Germline V gives CDR1 SGHVS, CDR2 FQNEAQ. This CDR3 has 16 amino acids. J gave up 7 bases and V 4 bases, and 7 bases lay outside the gene matches. The DNA of the CDR3 is TGTGCCAGCAGCTCCCGGGGACTAGCGGGGCCTAATGAGCAGTTCTTC. This translates into CASSSRGLAGPNEQFF.

This clonotype was detected a few times. CDR3 bases: TGTGCCAGCAGCAAATTAGCGGGAATTCAAGAGACCCAGTACTTC. This codes for CASSKLAGIQETQYF. The J gene is TRBJ2-5, the V gene TRBV12-3 or TRBV12-4, with 8 bases matching TRBD2. Trimming took 6 bases from V and 2 from J; bases not matched to a gene: 8. This CDR3 has 15 residues.

On this clonotype: A read error may account for a junction end that differs from germline. The chain recombines TRBV7-2 with TRBJ2-5; D uncertain. Germline CDR1 SGHTA, CDR2 FQGNSA. The CDR3 runs to 13 residues. The CDR3 DNA sequence: TGTGCCAGCAGCTTAGGGCAGCAAGAGACCCGGTACTTC. Its protein product is CASSLGQQETRYF. The full variable domain, rest sourced from reference TRBV7-2 and TRBJ2-5, is GAGVSQSPSNKVTEKGKDVELRCDPISGHTALYWYRQSLGQGLEFLIYFQGNSAPDKSGLPSDRFSAERTGGSVSTLTIQRTQQEDSAVYLCASSLGQQETRYFGPGTRLLVL.

This chain joins TRBV7-6 and TRBJ2-1; no reliable D call. This CDR3 spans 14 amino acids. Trimming cost V 6 bases and J 8 bases, with 17 bases left between them. Germline values: CDR1 SGHVS, CDR2 FNYEAQ. CDR3 sequence: CASSLSSSYYEQFF. The DNA of the CDR3 is TGTGCCAGCAGTTTATCTTCCTCATACTATGAGCAGTTCTTC.

This clonotype has only one observation. The rearrangement links TRBV5-4 to TRBJ2-2; 9 bases are shared with TRBD2. CDR3 length: 17 amino acids. Looked up from germline, CDR1 is SGHNT and CDR2 is YYREEE (reference sequence). Trimming at V came to 4 bases and at J to 4 bases, leaving 11 bases not matched to a gene. The CDR3 reads CASSPGGGGRGTGELFF. The DNA for the CDR3 is TGTGCCAGCAGCCCTGGGGGCGGCGGGAGGGGCACCGGGGAGCTGTTTTTT.

Ten or more counts support this clonotype. The gene calls are TRBV19 and TRBJ2-1; no definite D call. There are 11 residues in the CDR3. V gave up 3 bases and J gave up 9 bases, with 6 bases separating them. In germline, CDR1 is LNHDA, CDR2 SQIVND (reference sequence). The CDR3 nucleotides are TGTGCCAGTAGTATTGGGATTGAGCAGTTCTTC. Translating gives CASSIGIEQFF.

In its sample, this clonotype was seen many times. The gene calls are TRBV5-1 and TRBJ2-2; D perhaps matches TRBD2 (5 bases). The length of the CDR3 is 15 residues. CDR1 and CDR2 from the germline V gene are SGHRS and YFSETQ. Trimming took off 1 base at V and 3 bases at J, with 10 bases between the two ends. Written as DNA, the CDR3 is TGCGCCAGCAGCTTGTTCCTCGGGGACACCGGGGAGCTGTTTTTT. This codes for CASSLFLGDTGELFF.

This clonotype was seen a single time. Given a much more abundant clone one base away, this may be a read error. The V call is TRBV7-8, the J call TRBJ1-1; TRBD1 matches at 7 bases. This CDR3 spans 12 amino acids. Trimming removed 5 bases from V and 6 bases from J; junction bases left unmatched: 3. Per the germline V gene, CDR1 is SGHVS and CDR2 is FQNEAQ. The CDR3 DNA is TGTGCCAGCAGCGACAGGGTACCTGAAGCTTTCTTT. This codes for CASSDRVPEAFF.

The V and J genes are TRBV25-1 and TRBJ2-5, with 9 bases identical to TRBD2. Germline V CDR1 and CDR2: MGHDK, SYGVNS. Losses at the gene ends were 5 bases for V and 5 bases for J; bases not matched to a gene: 15. The CDR3 totals 17 residues. CDR3 bases: TGTGCCAGCAGTTACTCGGCCTACTCTGCGGGAGGGGAGACCCAGTACTTC. Translating gives CASSYSAYSAGGETQYF.

In this sample, this clonotype turned up a few times. The chain couples TRBV15 to TRBJ2-7; 8 bases align to TRBD1. Germline V gene lookup returns CDR1 LNHNV and CDR2 YYDKDF (reference sequence). The CDR3 contains 18 residues. Trimming removed 0 bases from V and 4 bases from J; junction bases left unmatched: 14. The CDR3 reads CATSRESPGQVGVYEQYF. The DNA of the CDR3 is TGTGCCACCAGCAGAGAAAGTCCGGGACAGGTTGGGGTATACGAGCAGTACTTC.

The chain couples TRBV4-1 to TRBJ1-1, with D unclear. The CDR3 consists of 14 residues. V gave up 3 bases and J gave up 5 bases, with 13 bases separating them. Germline CDR1 reads MGHRA; CDR2 reads YSYEKL. Here the CDR3 reads CASSQGGFGTEAFF. In DNA form, the CDR3 reads TGCGCCAGCAGCCAGGGAGGTTTTGGTACTGAAGCTTTCTTT.

Points on this clonotype: Compared with germline, one end of the junction differs, possibly owing to a read error. This chain uses TRBV9 with TRBJ1-1, with a tentative D call TRBD1 (5 bases). Looked up from germline, CDR1 is SGDLS and CDR2 is YYNGEE. The CDR3 spans 14 residues. Written as DNA, the CDR3 is TGTGCCAGCAGCGAAATTCGGGGCGCGACTGAGGCTTTCTTT. Its translation is CASSEIRGATEAFF. The full variable domain, in which reference TRBV9 and TRBJ1-1 provide the parts outside the CDR3, is DSGVTQTPKHLITATGQRVTLRCSPRSGDLSVYWYQQSLDQGLQFLIQYYNGEERAKGNILERFSAQQFPDLHSELNLSSLELGDSALYFCASSEIRGATEAFFGQGTRLTVV.

The genes are TRBV6-5 and TRBJ1-1; D is unclear. With 5 bases removed from V and 0 bases from J, the gap between germline ends came to 13 bases. CDR1 is MNHEY and CDR2 is SVGAGI in the germline V gene. The CDR3 is made up of 15 amino acids. This chain's CDR3 is CASSGSLVMNTEAFF. In nucleotides, the CDR3 is TGTGCCAGCAGTGGTTCCCTGGTCATGAACACTGAAGCTTTCTTT.